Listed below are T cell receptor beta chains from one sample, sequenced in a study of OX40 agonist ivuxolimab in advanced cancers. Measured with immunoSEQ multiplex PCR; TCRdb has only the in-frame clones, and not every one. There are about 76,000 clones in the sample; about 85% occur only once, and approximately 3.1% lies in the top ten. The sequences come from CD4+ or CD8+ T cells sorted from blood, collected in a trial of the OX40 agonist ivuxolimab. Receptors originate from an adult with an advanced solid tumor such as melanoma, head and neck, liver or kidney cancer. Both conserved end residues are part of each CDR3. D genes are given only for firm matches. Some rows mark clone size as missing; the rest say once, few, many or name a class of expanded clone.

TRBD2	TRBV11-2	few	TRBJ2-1	CASSSLAGPPPLGQFF	TGTGCCAGCAGCTCGCTAGCGGGACCCCCCCCGCTCGGGCAGTTCTTC
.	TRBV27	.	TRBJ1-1	CASSFGSWKPGRNMNTEAFF	TGTGCCAGCAGTTTCGGATCGTGGAAACCGGGGCGGAACATGAACACTGAAGCTTTCTTT
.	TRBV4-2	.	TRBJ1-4	CASSQTQGVGTTNEKLFF	TGTGCCAGCAGCCAGACTCAGGGTGTCGGAACAACTAATGAAAAACTGTTTTTT
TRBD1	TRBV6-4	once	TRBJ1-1	CASSPRQGGTSTEAFF	TGTGCCAGCAGCCCCCGACAGGGCGGTACTAGCACTGAAGCTTTCTTT
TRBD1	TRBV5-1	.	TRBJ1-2	CASSLVAGGDYGYTF	TGCGCCAGCAGCTTGGTTGCAGGGGGGGACTATGGCTACACCTTC
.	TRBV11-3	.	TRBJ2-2	CASSLAGQGFGELFF	TGTGCCAGCAGCTTAGCGGGGCAGGGCTTCGGGGAGCTGTTTTTT
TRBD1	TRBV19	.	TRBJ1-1	CASRGTGGSDAEAFF	TGTGCCAGTAGGGGGACAGGGGGCTCGGACGCTGAAGCTTTCTTT
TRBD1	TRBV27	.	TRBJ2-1	CASSVPGQGVNEQFF	TGTGCCAGCAGTGTCCCGGGACAGGGAGTTAATGAGCAGTTCTTC
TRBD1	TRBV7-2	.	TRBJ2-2	CASSQLQGYTGELFF	TGTGCCAGCAGCCAACTACAGGGGTACACCGGGGAGCTGTTTTTT
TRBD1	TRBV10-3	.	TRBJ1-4	CAISGRPGQGPNEKLFF	TGTGCCATCAGTGGTAGACCGGGACAGGGCCCTAATGAAAAACTGTTTTTT
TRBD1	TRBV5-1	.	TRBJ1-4	CASSPGTGVFNEKLFF	TGCGCCAGCAGCCCCGGGACAGGGGTCTTTAATGAAAAACTGTTTTTT
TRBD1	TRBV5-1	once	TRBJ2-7	CASERGTGVYEQYF	TGCGCCAGCGAGAGGGGGACAGGGGTCTACGAGCAGTACTTC
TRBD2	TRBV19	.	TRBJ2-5	CASSIKAAGGPFQTQYF	TGTGCCAGTAGTATAAAGGCGGCGGGGGGGCCCTTTCAGACCCAGTACTTC